This entry concerns a single T cell receptor beta chain. Its antigen is unknown. These data belong to a study of shared clonotypes between healthy human individuals. About the research overall: Donors had three CD4 naive, three CD4 memory, two CD8 naive and one CD8 memory plate apiece. Study-wide results and caveats: An effect of sequencing depth on clonotype sharing among donors was expected. A limitation of the genetic and exposure-history diversity represented arose from few donors.

It was across several immunoSEQ plates that each subset's genomic DNA was evenly split. The table came from immunoSEQ multiplex PCR; TCRdb's copy has only in-frame clones and leaves some out. The sample includes about 2.4 million clones, approximately 94% of them seen just once. Deletions cut 8 bases from V and 0 bases from J, with 7 bases between. Looked up from germline, CDR1 is SGHTA and CDR2 is FQGNSA. The CDR3 has 13 residues. The sequence came from a man aged 18-30 years in good health. Some clones in this sample may be carry-over from other donors' samples. The gene calls are TRBV7-2 and TRBJ2-2; D uncertain. What was sequenced was naive CD4+ T cells from PBMCs. Noted subset: CD45RA+ positively selected. The CDR3 DNA reads TGTGCCAGCCTGCCACCGAACACCGGGGAGCTGTTTTTT. Translated: CASLPPNTGELFF.